This T cell receptor beta chain was captured by sequencing in a study of brain T cells in children with intractable seizures. TCRdb's copy holds only in-frame clones and misses some; the assay was immunoSEQ multiplex PCR. The repertoire holds approximately 330,000 clones, with 93% as singletons. Time point denoted: blood from clinic visit 5 months post-surgery; TSC patient then seizure free. The CDR3 covers 19 residues. With V trimmed by 4 bases and J by 0 bases, 15 bases remained unmatched. CDR1 is SGDLS and CDR2 is YYNGEE in the germline V gene. The input for sequencing was peripheral blood, taken 5 to 6 months after surgery. The rearrangement uses TRBV9 and TRBJ1-2, with 10 bases identical to TRBD1. This TCR derives from a boy younger than two with tuberous sclerosis and intractable seizures. CDR3 amino acids: CASSTSSGTGVISNYGYTF. DNA for the CDR3: TGTGCCAGCAGCACTAGTTCCGGGACAGGGGTCATTTCTAACTATGGCTACACCTTC.